A single sample gave rise to the 13 T cell receptor beta chains below, sequenced in a study of blood T cell repertoires in COVID-19. Using immunoSEQ multiplex PCR, the repertoire was profiled, and TCRdb retains in-frame clones only, with some absent. The table includes some 200,000 clones, roughly 88% detected once. Input material: peripheral blood. The receptor set was obtained from an elderly woman with acute or convalescent COVID-19.

The chain uses TRBV3-1 (or the pseudogene TRBV3-2) and TRBJ1-2, with unresolved D. Germline lookup yields CDR1 LGHDT and CDR2 YNNKEL (reference sequence). V was cut by 6 bases and J by 8 bases, with 13 bases left in between. The CDR3 length is 12 residues. CDR3 DNA: TGTGCCAGCAGACGGGGTTTACTCGGCTACACCTTC. Its translation is CASRRGLLGYTF.

This clone was detected only once. The rearrangement links TRBV27 to TRBJ1-1; no clear D. The V end lost 2 bases, the J end lost 0 bases, and 4 bases lay between the germline ends. CDR3 length: 13 amino acids. Per germline, CDR1 MNHEY and CDR2 SMNVEV (reference sequence). The CDR3 sequence is CASSLQVNTEAFF. As DNA, the CDR3 is TGTGCCAGCAGTTTACAGGTGAACACTGAAGCTTTCTTT.

The chain recombines TRBV5-4 with TRBJ2-1; no clear D. CDR1 is SGHNT and CDR2 is YYREEE in the germline V gene (reference sequence). The CDR3 extends over 15 amino acids. V was cut by 5 bases and J by 0 bases, with 12 bases left in between. The CDR3 coding sequence is TGTGCCAGCAGACAAGACTCCAGCTCCTACAATGAGCAGTTCTTC. As protein: CASRQDSSSYNEQFF.

The chain recombines TRBV25-1 with TRBJ1-1; D might be TRBD1 (5 bases). V was pared by 4 bases and J by 3 bases, with 12 bases between. Germline CDR1 and CDR2: MGHDK and SYGVNS. The CDR3 covers 14 residues. The CDR3 nucleotides are TGTGCCAGCAGTGTGGGGGGTAGGGACACTGAAGCTTTCTTT. It is translated as CASSVGGRDTEAFF.

This CDR3 is CASSYAADSHNSPLHF. In DNA form, the CDR3 reads TGTGCCAGCAGTTACGCGGCGGACAGCCATAATTCACCCCTCCACTTT. The genes are TRBV6-5 and TRBJ1-6; D perhaps matches TRBD1 (6 bases). Germline CDR1 is MNHEY and CDR2 is SVGAGI. V was clipped by 2 bases and J by 5 bases, with 13 bases between them. CDR3 length: 16 amino acids.

For this clone: One junction end does not reproduce the germline sequence, and a read error may be involved. The chain uses TRBV6-6 and TRBJ1-2, with no clear D. Looked up from germline, CDR1 is MNHNY and CDR2 is SVGAGI (reference sequence). The CDR3 extends over 12 amino acids. CDR3 loop: CASRETEAYPLF. The CDR3 coding sequence is TGTGCCAGCAGAGAAACCGAAGCCTATCCCCTCTTC.

This clone has just a few counts. The genes are TRBV6-6 and TRBJ2-7; 7 bases fit TRBD1. Germline CDR1 MNHNY, CDR2 SVGAGI (reference sequence). J was trimmed by 4 bases and V by 5 bases; bases with no gene match: 5. The length of the CDR3 is 13 residues. CDR3 DNA: TGTGCCAGCAGTAATAGACAGGGATACGAGCAGTACTTC. Its protein product is CASSNRQGYEQYF.

This rearrangement joins TRBV10-3 to TRBJ2-2, with TRBD2 matching 8 bases. V dropped 6 bases and J dropped 7; count of bases not matched to a gene: 7. CDR1 and CDR2 from the germline V gene are ENHRY and SYGVKD. The CDR3 runs to 14 residues. DNA for the CDR3: TGTGCCATCAGCGGGACTAGTGAGGGCGGGGAGCTGTTTTTT. Protein product: CAISGTSEGGELFF.

The chain couples TRBV25-1 to TRBJ2-1, with D uncertain. V lost 7 bases to trimming and J lost 10 bases, with 11 bases between them. CDR3 length equals 11 residues. Germline values: CDR1 MGHDK, CDR2 SYGVNS. DNA for the CDR3: TGTGCCAGCAATGGCGGATTAGAGCAGTTCTTC. This translates into CASNGGLEQFF. Looking up the rest from reference TRBV25-1 and TRBJ2-1 gives the full variable domain: EADIYQTPRYLVIGTGKKITLECSQTMGHDKMYWYQQDPGMELHLIHYSYGVNSTEKGDLSSESTVSRIRTEHFPLTLESARPSHTSQYLCASNGGLEQFFGPGTRLTVL.

The chain joins TRBV7-2 to TRBJ2-3; the match to TRBD2 covers 9 bases. The germline V gene encodes CDR1 SGHTA and CDR2 FQGNSA. The CDR3 spans 17 residues. The V segment lost 4 bases and the J segment 3 bases; nucleotides outside the gene matches: 11. The CDR3 sequence: CASSSRGLAIITDTQYF. The CDR3 DNA is TGTGCCAGCAGCTCTCGGGGACTAGCAATAATAACAGATACGCAGTATTTT. The full variable domain, with the rest looked up from reference TRBV7-2 and TRBJ2-3, is GAGVSQSPSNKVTEKGKDVELRCDPISGHTALYWYRQSLGQGLEFLIYFQGNSAPDKSGLPSDRFSAERTGGSVSTLTIQRTQQEDSAVYLCASSSRGLAIITDTQYFGPGTRLTVL.

Note on this clone: The same CDR3 arises from other DNA sequences in this sample as well. V is TRBV5-1 and J is TRBJ1-1; 10 bases are a match to TRBD1. V shed 7 bases and J 1 base; nucleotides not matched to a gene: 4. The germline CDR1 and CDR2 sequences are SGHRS and YFSETQ. The CDR3 runs 14 residues. The CDR3 sequence: CASSWDRGNTEAFF. The CDR3 coding sequence is TGCGCCAGCTCTTGGGACAGGGGGAACACTGAAGCTTTCTTT.

The genes are TRBV5-4 and TRBJ1-2, with a possible D match to TRBD1 (5 bases). Germline V gene lookup returns CDR1 SGHNT and CDR2 YYREEE (reference sequence). This CDR3 spans 15 amino acids. Trimming left V 3 bases short and J 0 bases short, with 12 bases between. The CDR3 DNA reads TGTGCCAGCAGCTGGGGGGTGTCCACTAACTATGGCTACACCTTC. This sequence encodes CASSWGVSTNYGYTF.

This clone was seen a handful of times. The J gene is TRBJ1-2, the V gene TRBV29-1; 10 nucleotides match TRBD1. The CDR3 spans 13 residues. The germline V gene encodes CDR1 SQVTM and CDR2 ANQGSEA. DNA of the CDR3: TGCGGCCTACAGGGACAGGGGTTTGATGGCTACACCTTC. Translating gives CGLQGQGFDGYTF.